This is a list of T cell receptor beta chains from one sample in a study of blood T cell repertoires in COVID-19. Profiled with immunoSEQ multiplex PCR; TCRdb holds only in-frame clones, not every one. The sample shows about half a million clones, approximately 85% of them seen only once. Sequencing was carried out using peripheral blood. These receptors all come from a human donor in a cohort sampled during active COVID-19. CDR3s include the opening cysteine and the closing phenylalanine or tryptophan.

V	J	CDR3
TRBV9	TRBJ2-1	CASSFLPTSGDEEQFF
TRBV5-6	TRBJ2-3	CASSGAGGTDTQYF
TRBV7-2	TRBJ2-2	CASSLGLAGGVAGELFF
TRBV19	TRBJ1-2	CASSIVTGSRGYTF
TRBV3-1/TRBV3-2	TRBJ1-1	CASSQVRTGDTEAFF
TRBV7-2	TRBJ1-1	CATRPGGTEAFF
TRBV9	TRBJ2-5	CASSVAPASSAQETQYF
TRBV14	TRBJ2-7	CASSQGLAAKISYEQYF
TRBV3-1/TRBV3-2	TRBJ2-2	CASSHYTGELFF
TRBV20-1	TRBJ2-1	CSASRQTSGGNEQFF
TRBV11-2	TRBJ1-1	CASSQGAAEAFF
TRBV11-2	TRBJ1-5	CASSLGINSEPQHF
TRBV10-3	TRBJ2-4	CAISESLRQGPGLQYF
TRBV7-3	TRBJ2-3	CASSLDGDRSTDTQYF
TRBV4-1	TRBJ2-1	CASSHYGTSSYNEQFF
TRBV5-4	TRBJ1-3	CASSDRGNTIYF
TRBV30	TRBJ1-1	CAWRPRRTGGTEAFF
TRBV21-1	TRBJ2-1	CASKGDNEQFF
TRBV19	TRBJ2-3	CASSTLFGGAGTDTQYF
TRBV6-5	TRBJ1-1	CASSRDRGTEAFF
TRBV6-6	TRBJ2-7	CASSPYGGRSNSTEQYF
TRBV15	TRBJ1-3	CATSIGRLGNTIYF
TRBV2	TRBJ2-5	CASSETVTGVQETQYF
TRBV13	TRBJ2-2	CASSFLDRVISGTGELFF